This T cell receptor beta chain was sequenced during a study of graft-versus-host responses after intestinal transplantation. Comments on this clone: Antigen specificity is unknown.

Assay: immunoSEQ multiplex PCR; the TCRdb copy retains only in-frame clones and omits some. The sample yields roughly 97,000 clones, 91% seen once. The CDR3 is 14 residues long. V gave up 4 bases and J gave up 2 bases, with 13 bases separating them. The germline V gene encodes CDR1 SQVTM and CDR2 ANQGSEA. This specimen consisted of unstimulated CD4+ T cells sorted from spleen or lymph node cells, obtained before transplant. V is TRBV29-1 and J is TRBJ2-3, with unresolved D. The clonotype originates from a human donor who was the organ donor for an intestinal transplant. The CDR3 DNA follows: TGCAGCGTTGTCGGTGGAGAGCTCACAGATACGCAGTATTTT. Translation: CSVVGGELTDTQYF.